These 9 T cell receptor beta chains share one sample of origin, sequenced in a study of T cell changes during pregnancy in multiple sclerosis. TCRdb's copy holds only in-frame clones and misses some; the assay was immunoSEQ multiplex PCR. The table lists about 40,000 clones, roughly 91% of them singletons. The sample here was CD8+ T cells from peripheral blood mononuclear cells, taken before pregnancy. The receptors here all came from a female donor with multiple sclerosis, enrolled in a pregnancy study.

The chain has TRBV20-1 and TRBJ2-3; no definite D call. The CDR3 runs 11 residues. Germline V CDR1 and CDR2: DFQATT, SNEGSKA (reference sequence). The V end was cut by 0 bases, the J end by 5 bases, with 3 bases between. CDR3 region: CSARDRDTQYF. CDR3 in DNA: TGCAGTGCTAGAGATCGAGATACGCAGTATTTT.

By frequency in the sample, this clone is medium-sized (0.01 to 0.1%). This rearrangement joins TRBV2 to TRBJ1-1, with 11 bases that match TRBD1. With 5 bases clipped from V and 3 bases from J, the junction kept 2 bases outside the gene matches. The length of the CDR3 is 14 residues. CDR1 and CDR2 from the germline V gene are SNHLY and FYNNEI. CDR3 DNA: TGTGCCAGCAGTAAGGGACAGGGGGACACTGAAGCTTTCTTT. Its translation: CASSKGQGDTEAFF. Filled out from reference TRBV2 and TRBJ1-1, the complete variable domain reads EPEVTQTPSHQVTQMGQEVILRCVPISNHLYFYWYRQILGQKVEFLVSFYNNEISEKSEIFDDQFSVERPDGSNFTLKIRSTKLEDSAMYFCASSKGQGDTEAFFGQGTRLTVV.

The chain joins TRBV29-1 to TRBJ1-2, with D possibly TRBD1 on 6 matching bases. V lost 0 bases, J lost 2 bases, and 10 bases lay in between. This CDR3 is built from 14 residues. In germline, CDR1 is SQVTM, CDR2 ANQGSEA. The CDR3 spells CSVEDQTGNYGYTF. The CDR3 DNA follows: TGCAGCGTTGAAGATCAGACAGGCAACTATGGCTACACCTTC.

The chain recombines TRBV7-9 with TRBJ2-7, with TRBD1 matching 8 bases. J was trimmed by 6 bases and V by 5 bases; bases with no gene match: 12. CDR1 SEHNR and CDR2 FQNEAQ come from the germline V gene (reference sequence). This CDR3 comprises 15 residues. This chain's CDR3 is CASSSFDRGSSEQYF. The CDR3 DNA follows: TGTGCCAGCAGCAGCTTCGACAGGGGTTCGTCCGAGCAGTACTTC.

The V gene is TRBV7-9, the J gene TRBJ2-1, with D possibly TRBD2 on 6 matching bases. With 4 bases removed from V and 3 bases from J, the gap between germline ends came to 16 bases. This CDR3 contains 16 residues. Germline V CDR1 and CDR2: SEHNR, FQNEAQ (reference sequence). The CDR3 coding sequence is TGTGCCAGCAGCTCAAAACTAGCCCCTTACTACAATGAGCAGTTCTTC. Translation gives CASSSKLAPYYNEQFF.

This chain connects TRBV13 to TRBJ2-7, with a possible D match to TRBD2 (7 bases). Germline V lookup: CDR1 PRHDT, CDR2 FYEKMQ (reference sequence). V was cut by 5 bases and J by 0 bases, with 14 bases left in between. The CDR3 is made up of 15 amino acids. The CDR3 reads CASSPQRDNSYEQYF. The CDR3 DNA reads as TGTGCCAGCAGCCCACAGCGGGACAACTCCTACGAGCAGTACTTC.

The chain recombines TRBV30 with TRBJ2-7; tentatively, D is TRBD1 (5 bases). CDR1 GTSNPN and CDR2 SVGIG come from the germline V gene (reference sequence). CDR3 size: 12 residues. V was trimmed by 5 bases and J by 0 bases, leaving 8 bases between them. The DNA for the CDR3 is TGTGCCTGGGGACACAGCTCCTACGAGCAGTACTTC. It specifies CAWGHSSYEQYF. The full variable domain, completed using reference TRBV30 and TRBJ2-7, is SQTIHQWPATLVQPVGSPLSLECTVEGTSNPNLYWYRQAAGRGLQLLFYSVGIGQISSEVPQNLSASRPQDRQFILSSKKLLLSDSGFYLCAWGHSSYEQYFGPGTRLTVT.

The V gene is TRBV14, the J gene TRBJ1-1; 8 nucleotides line up with TRBD1. The germline V gene encodes CDR1 SGHDN and CDR2 FVKESK. This CDR3 spans 13 amino acids. V was pared by 3 bases and J by 5 bases, with 2 bases of the junction left unmatched. Here the CDR3 DNA reads TGTGCCAGCAGCCACCGGACAGGGACTGAAGCTTTCTTT. This gives the protein CASSHRTGTEAFF.

This rearrangement joins TRBV28 to TRBJ2-5, with D perhaps TRBD2 (7 bases). CDR1 is MDHEN and CDR2 is SYDVKM in the germline V gene. Trimming took off 3 bases at V and 0 bases at J, with 11 bases between the two ends. The CDR3 extends over 15 amino acids. The CDR3 DNA follows: TGTGCCAGCAGTTTCCAGGGGAGGGACCAAGAGACCCAGTACTTC. Amino acids: CASSFQGRDQETQYF.